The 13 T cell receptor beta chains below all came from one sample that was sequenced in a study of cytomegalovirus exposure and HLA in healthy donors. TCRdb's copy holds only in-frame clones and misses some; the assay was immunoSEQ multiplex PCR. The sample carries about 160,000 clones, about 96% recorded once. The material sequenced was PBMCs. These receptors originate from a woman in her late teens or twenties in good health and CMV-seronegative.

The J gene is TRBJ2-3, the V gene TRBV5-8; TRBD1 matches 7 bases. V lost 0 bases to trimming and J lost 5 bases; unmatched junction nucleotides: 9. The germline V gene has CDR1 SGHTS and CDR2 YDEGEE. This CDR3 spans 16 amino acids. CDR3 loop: CASSLGQGPNGDTQYF. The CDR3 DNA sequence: TGTGCCAGCAGCTTGGGACAGGGACCCAACGGAGATACGCAGTATTTT.

The CDR3, as DNA: TGCGCCAGCAGCCAAGTTCTCCCCAGGGGATATAACTATGGCTACACCTTC. This gives the protein CASSQVLPRGYNYGYTF. The chain links TRBV4-1 to TRBJ1-2; maybe TRBD1 (6 bases). V lost 1 base and J 1 base, leaving 16 bases between the germline ends. There are 17 residues in the CDR3. Germline CDR1 is MGHRA and CDR2 is YSYEKL.

The chain's CDR3 is CAWSVGHPGTRSGELFF. As DNA, the CDR3 is TGTGCCTGGAGTGTAGGACACCCCGGGACTAGATCCGGGGAGCTGTTTTTT. The chain is built from TRBV30 and TRBJ2-2, with 8 bases lining up with TRBD2. V was pared by 0 bases and J by 6 bases, with 12 bases of the junction left unmatched. Germline V lookup: CDR1 GTSNPN, CDR2 SVGIG (reference sequence). The CDR3 loop spans 17 amino acids.

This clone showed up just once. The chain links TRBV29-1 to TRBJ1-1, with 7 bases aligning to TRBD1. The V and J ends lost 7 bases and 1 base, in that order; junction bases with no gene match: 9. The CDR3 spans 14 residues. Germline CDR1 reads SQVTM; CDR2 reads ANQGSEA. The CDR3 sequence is CSGEHRGRNTEAFF. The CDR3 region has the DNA TGCAGCGGGGAACACAGGGGACGGAACACTGAAGCTTTCTTT. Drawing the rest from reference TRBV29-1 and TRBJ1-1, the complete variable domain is SAVISQKPSRDICQRGTSLTIQCQVDSQVTMMFWYRQQPGQSLTLIATANQGSEATYESGFVIDKFPISRPNLTFSTLTVSNMSPEDSSIYLCSGEHRGRNTEAFFGQGTRLTVV.

CDR3 nucleotides: TGCGCCAGCAGCTTGGCAGGAGGAGGCTACACCTTC. This encodes CASSLAGGGYTF. The chain combines TRBV5-1 with TRBJ1-2; D not certain. CDR3 size: 12 residues. V was clipped by 0 bases and J by 8 bases, with 8 bases between them. Germline V gene sequence: CDR1 SGHRS, CDR2 YFSETQ.

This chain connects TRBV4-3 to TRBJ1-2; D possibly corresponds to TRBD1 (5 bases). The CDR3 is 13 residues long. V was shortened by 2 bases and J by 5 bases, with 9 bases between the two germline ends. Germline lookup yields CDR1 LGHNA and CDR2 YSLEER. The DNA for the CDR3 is TGCGCCAGCAGCCAATATAGGGGATATGGCTACACCTTC. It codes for CASSQYRGYGYTF.

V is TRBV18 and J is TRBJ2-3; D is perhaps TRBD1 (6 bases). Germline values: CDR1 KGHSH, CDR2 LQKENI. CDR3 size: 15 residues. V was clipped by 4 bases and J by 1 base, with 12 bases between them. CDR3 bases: TGTGCCAGCTCACGGGACACCATCGGCACAGATACGCAGTATTTT. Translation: CASSRDTIGTDTQYF.

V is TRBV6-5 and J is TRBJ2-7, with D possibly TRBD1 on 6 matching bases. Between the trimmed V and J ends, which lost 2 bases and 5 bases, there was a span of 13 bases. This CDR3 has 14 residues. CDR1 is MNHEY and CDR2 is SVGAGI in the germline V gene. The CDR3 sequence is CASSYTSGAHEQYF. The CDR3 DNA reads TGTGCCAGCAGTTACACCTCAGGGGCCCACGAGCAGTACTTC.

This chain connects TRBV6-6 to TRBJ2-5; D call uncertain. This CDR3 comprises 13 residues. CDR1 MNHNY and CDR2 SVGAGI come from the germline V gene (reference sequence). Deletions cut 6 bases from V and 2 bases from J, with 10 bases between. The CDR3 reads CASRKELQETQYF. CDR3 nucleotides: TGTGCCAGCAGGAAGGAGTTACAAGAGACCCAGTACTTC.

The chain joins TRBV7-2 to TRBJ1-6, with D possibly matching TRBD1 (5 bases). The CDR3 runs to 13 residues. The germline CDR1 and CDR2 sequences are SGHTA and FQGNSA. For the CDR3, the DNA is TGTGCAACAAGGGCACAGGCGCAATCGCCCCTCCACTTT. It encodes CATRAQAQSPLHF.

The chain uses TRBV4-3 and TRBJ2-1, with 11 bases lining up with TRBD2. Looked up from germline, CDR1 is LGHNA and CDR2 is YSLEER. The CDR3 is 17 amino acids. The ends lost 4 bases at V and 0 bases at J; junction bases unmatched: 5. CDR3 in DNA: TGCGCCAGCAGCCCTTTAGCGGGGGGGAGCTCCTACAATGAGCAGTTCTTC. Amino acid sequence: CASSPLAGGSSYNEQFF.

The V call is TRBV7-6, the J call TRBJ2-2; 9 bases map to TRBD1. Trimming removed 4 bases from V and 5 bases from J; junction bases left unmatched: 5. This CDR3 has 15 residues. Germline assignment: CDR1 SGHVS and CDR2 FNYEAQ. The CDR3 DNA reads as TGTGCCAGCAGCTCAGAGACAGGGGGTACCGGGGAGCTGTTTTTT. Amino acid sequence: CASSSETGGTGELFF. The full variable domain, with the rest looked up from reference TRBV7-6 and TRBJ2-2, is GAGVSQSPRYKVTKRGQDVALRCDPISGHVSLYWYRQALGQGPEFLTYFNYEAQQDKSGLPNDRFSAERPEGSISTLTIQRTEQRDSAMYRCASSSETGGTGELFFGEGSRLTVL.

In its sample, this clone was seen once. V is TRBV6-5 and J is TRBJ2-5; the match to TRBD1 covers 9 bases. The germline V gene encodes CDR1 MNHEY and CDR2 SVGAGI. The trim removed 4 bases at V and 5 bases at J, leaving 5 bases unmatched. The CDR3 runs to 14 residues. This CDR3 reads CASSSTGGRETQYF. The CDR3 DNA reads TGTGCCAGCAGTTCAACAGGGGGCAGGGAGACCCAGTACTTC.